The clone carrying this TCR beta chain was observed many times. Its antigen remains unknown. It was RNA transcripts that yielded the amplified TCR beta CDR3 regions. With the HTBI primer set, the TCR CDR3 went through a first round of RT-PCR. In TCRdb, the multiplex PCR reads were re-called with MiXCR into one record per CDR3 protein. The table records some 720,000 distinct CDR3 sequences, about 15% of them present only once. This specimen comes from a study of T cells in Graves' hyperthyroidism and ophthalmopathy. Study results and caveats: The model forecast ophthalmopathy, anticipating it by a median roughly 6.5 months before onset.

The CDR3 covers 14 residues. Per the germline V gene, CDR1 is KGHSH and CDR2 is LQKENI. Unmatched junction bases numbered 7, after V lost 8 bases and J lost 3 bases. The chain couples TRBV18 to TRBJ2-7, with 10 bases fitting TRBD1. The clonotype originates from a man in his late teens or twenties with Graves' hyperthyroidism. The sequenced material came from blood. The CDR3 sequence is CASSPGTGDYEQYF. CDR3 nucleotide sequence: TGTGCCAGCAGCCCCGGGACAGGGGACTACGAGCAGTACTTC.